Sequencing of this T cell receptor (beta chain) was carried out in a study of cytomegalovirus exposure and HLA in healthy donors. Overall study findings and caveats: Presence/absence comparisons presumed near-even sequencing depth among donors.

Healthy bone marrow donors made up the donor group. 60 Vbeta and 13 Jbeta primers were used in PCR. The table came from immunoSEQ multiplex PCR; TCRdb's copy has only in-frame clones and leaves some out. The sample table includes roughly 30,000 clones. Comment on this clone: The antigen remains undetermined.

This CDR3 is 16 amino acids long. The source material was PBMCs. The V call is TRBV5-3, the J call TRBJ1-2; D gene uncertain. TRBV5-3 belongs to the ORF category, with a function that is uncertain. The receptor was isolated from a woman aged 35 to 49 in good health and CMV-seropositive. The CDR3: CPFEEITSSSNYGYTF. DNA of the CDR3: TGTCCGTTCGAGGAAATCACTAGTTCCTCTAACTATGGCTACACCTTC.